This T cell receptor (beta chain) was profiled in a study of vaccination effects on CD4 cells after COVID-19. The study's findings and limits: Vaccine-induced clones in healthy vaccinees cross-reacted with common cold coronaviruses in only 1 of 255 cases.

Before sequencing, viral peptide pools were used by the ViraFEST assay to expand antigen-specific CD4+ T cells. Scientists isolated CD4+ T cells after an approximately 10-day culture period ended. Nobody among the vaccine recipients had prior SARS-CoV-2 infection (nucleocapsid antibodies were negative). On this clone itself: The antigen is not known.

TCRdb keeps only in-frame clones here, not all; method: immunoSEQ multiplex PCR. The table records fewer than 25,000 clones, approximately 80% of them present only once. Trimming cost V 5 bases and J 7 bases, with 15 bases left between them. In germline, CDR1 is SGHVS, CDR2 FQNEAQ. The CDR3 loop spans 14 amino acids. This clonotype was obtained from a human donor who received a COVID-19 vaccine. The source was CD4+ T cells from PBMCs cultured with HCoV-NL63 spike peptides, collected before COVID-19 vaccination. The rearrangement joins TRBV7-8 to TRBJ1-5; D unclear. The DNA for the CDR3 is TGTGCCAGCAGCCGGCGAAGGACGCGGCAGCCCCAGCATTTT. Translated: CASSRRRTRQPQHF.